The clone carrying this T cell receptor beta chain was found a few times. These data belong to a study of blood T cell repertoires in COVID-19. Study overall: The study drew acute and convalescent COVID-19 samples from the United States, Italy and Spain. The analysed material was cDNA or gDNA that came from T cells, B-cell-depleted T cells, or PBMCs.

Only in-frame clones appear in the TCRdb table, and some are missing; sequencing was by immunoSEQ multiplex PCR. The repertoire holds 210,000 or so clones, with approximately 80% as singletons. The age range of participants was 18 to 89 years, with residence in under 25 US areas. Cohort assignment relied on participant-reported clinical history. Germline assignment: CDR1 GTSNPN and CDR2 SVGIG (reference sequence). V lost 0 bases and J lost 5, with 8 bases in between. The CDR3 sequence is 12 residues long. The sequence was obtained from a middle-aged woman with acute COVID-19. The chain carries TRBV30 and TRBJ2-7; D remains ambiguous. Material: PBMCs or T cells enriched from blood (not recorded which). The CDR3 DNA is TGTGCCTGGAGTGTACAGACGGACGAGCAGTACTTC. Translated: CAWSVQTDEQYF.